This is a list of T cell receptor beta chains from one sample in a study of CD8+CD57+ T cells in acquired aplastic anemia. Via MiXCR, TCRdb re-called the reads, giving one row per CDR3 protein. This sample has under 250,000 distinct CDR3 sequences; around 46% occur once, and the top ten carry about 7.8%. Sequencing was carried out using sorted CD4+, CD8+, or CD8+CD57+ T cells (not recorded which) from PBMCs. Receptors were obtained from a human donor with aplastic anemia. The CDR3 runs from the conserved cysteine through the conserved F or W. A D gene is named only where the DNA matches it firmly. Clone size is not always given. Where it is, it says once, few, many or a class for expanded clones.

TRBJ1-2,TRBV6-5,.,many,TGTGCCAGCAGCCAACCGGTGGGCTATGGCTACACCTTC,CASSQPVGYGYTF
TRBJ1-1,TRBV7-3,.,.,TGTGCCAGCAGTCCCTCGGGCCCCGAGAACACTGAAGCTTTCTTT,CASSPSGPENTEAFF
TRBJ1-3,TRBV4-3,.,few,TGCGCCAGCAGCCAAGATCGGGCCGACTCTGGAAACACCATATATTTT,CASSQDRADSGNTIYF
TRBJ1-1,TRBV7-6,.,.,TGTGCCAGCAGCTCCCAAATTGGGAACACTAAAGCTTTCTTT,CASSSQIGNTKAFF
TRBJ2-1,TRBV7-2,TRBD2,.,TGTGCCAGCAGAGATTTGGGACTAGTGATCAATGAGCAGTTCTTC,CASRDLGLVINEQFF
TRBJ2-7,TRBV7-2,.,.,TGTGCCAGCAGCTTAAGCTACCGCAGGAACATCAACGAGCAGTACTTC,CASSLSYRRNINEQYF
TRBJ1-2,TRBV19,.,.,TGTGCCGGTAGTGGTCCTAGGGTTACAAACTATGGCTACACCTTC,CAGSGPRVTNYGYTF
TRBJ2-7,TRBV4-3,TRBD2,many,TGCGCCAGCAGCCAATTCGGGGGGGCCTACGAGCAGTACTTC,CASSQFGGAYEQYF
TRBJ1-4,TRBV7-7,.,many,TGTGCTAGCAGCTTAGGCACTAATGAAAAACTGTTTTTT,CASSLGTNEKLFF
TRBJ2-5,TRBV20-1,.,.,TGCAGTGGCGTCGGGGTGGGCGAGGAGACCCAGTACTTC,CSGVGVGEETQYF
TRBJ2-1,TRBV24-1,.,many,TGTGCCACCAGCCCCACAGGATTCATGTACAATGAGCAGTTCTTC,CATSPTGFMYNEQFF
TRBJ2-1,TRBV10-3,TRBD2,.,TGTGCCAGCAGGGGACTAGCGGGGAGTAATGAGCAGTTCTTC,CASRGLAGSNEQFF
TRBJ2-5,TRBV25-1,TRBD1,few,TGTGCCAGCAGTAGGGGGGTTGGACAGGGAGGTAGGGAGACCCAGTACTTC,CASSRGVGQGGRETQYF
TRBJ1-4,TRBV20-1,TRBD1,.,TGCAGTGCTAAGGGGGCCGGGGAAAAACTGTTTTTT,CSAKGAGEKLFF
TRBJ1-2,TRBV12-3/TRBV12-4,.,many,TGTGCCAGCAGCCCGCAGGGGTCGAGCTATGGCTACACCTTC,CASSPQGSSYGYTF
TRBJ2-7,TRBV20-1,.,.,TGCAGTGCTAGGGGATCGGGAAGCTCCTACGAGCAGTACTTC,CSARGSGSSYEQYF
TRBJ2-5,TRBV7-9,.,.,TGTGCCAGCACCCAAGAGTGGGGCCAAGAGACCCAGTACTTC,CASTQEWGQETQYF
TRBJ2-7,TRBV6-2/TRBV6-3,TRBD1,many,TGTGCCAGCAGCGACGGGACAGGGGGGAACGAGCAGTACTTC,CASSDGTGGNEQYF
TRBJ1-6,TRBV7-2,.,.,TGTGCCAGCAGCTTAGTTGGTCAGGGGTCGGGGAATTCACCCCTCCACTTT,CASSLVGQGSGNSPLHF
TRBJ1-2,TRBV7-4,TRBD1,many,TGTGCCAGCAGCTCTAGACAGGGATCGACCTATGGCTACACCTTC,CASSSRQGSTYGYTF
TRBJ2-5,TRBV12-3/TRBV12-4,.,.,TGTGCCAGCCGTGGGTGGAGCCAGTCCGAGACCCAGTACTTC,CASRGWSQSETQYF
TRBJ1-5,TRBV20-1,.,.,TGCAGTGCCACCGGGGCAGACAATCAGCCCCAGCATTTT,CSATGADNQPQHF
TRBJ2-2,TRBV15,.,.,TGTGCCACCAGCATTGGGGCGAACGCCGGGGAGCTGTCTTTT,CATSIGANAGELSF
TRBJ2-3,TRBV7-9,.,.,TGTGCCAGCAGCCGAGTGGACACAGATACGCAGTATTTT,CASSRVDTDTQYF
TRBJ2-1,TRBV28,TRBD1,.,TGTGCCAGCAGTAAATACCGGACAGGGGGTCGCAATGAGCAGTTCTTC,CASSKYRTGGRNEQFF
TRBJ2-1,TRBV24-1,.,many,TGTGCCACCAGGATGGGGTCGGACAATGAGCAGTTCTTC,CATRMGSDNEQFF
TRBJ2-3,TRBV30,.,few,TGTGCCTGGAGTAGCGGAGTCCGGGATACGCAGTATTTT,CAWSSGVRDTQYF
TRBJ1-6,TRBV2,.,once,TGTGCCAGCAGTTCCTCCTTTGGTTCACCCCTCCACTTT,CASSSSFGSPLHF
TRBJ2-3,TRBV14,.,many,TGTGCCAGCAGCCCAAGGGCTAGTAGCACAGATACGCAGTATTTT,CASSPRASSTDTQYF
TRBJ1-1,TRBV29-1,TRBD1,few,TGCAGGACCTCAGGGGGGGGTGGCACTGAAGCTTTCTTT,CRTSGGGGTEAFF